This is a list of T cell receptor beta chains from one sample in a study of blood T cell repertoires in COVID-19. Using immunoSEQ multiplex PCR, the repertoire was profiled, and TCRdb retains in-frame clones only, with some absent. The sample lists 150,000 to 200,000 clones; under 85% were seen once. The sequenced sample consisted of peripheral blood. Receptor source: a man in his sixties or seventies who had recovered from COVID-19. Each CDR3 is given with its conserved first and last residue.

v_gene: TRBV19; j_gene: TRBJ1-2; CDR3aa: CASRRLSFVQSYTF
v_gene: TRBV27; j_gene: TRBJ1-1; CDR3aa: CASSKGAGALGTEAFF
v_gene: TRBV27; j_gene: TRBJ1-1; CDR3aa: CASSPQGNTEAFF
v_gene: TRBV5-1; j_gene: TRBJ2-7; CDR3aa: CASSYDRGDVEQYF
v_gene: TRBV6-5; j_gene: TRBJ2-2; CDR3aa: CASSYYREIGELFF
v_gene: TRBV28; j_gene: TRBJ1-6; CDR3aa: CASSRRGRSYNSPLHF
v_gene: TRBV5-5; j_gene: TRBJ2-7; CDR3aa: CASSFGGGPRYEQYF
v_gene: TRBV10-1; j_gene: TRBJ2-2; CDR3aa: CASSSTRAPTGELFF
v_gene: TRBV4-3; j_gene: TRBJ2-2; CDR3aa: CASSLIFPNTGELFF
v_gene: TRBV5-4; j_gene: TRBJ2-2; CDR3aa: CASSGLAGGAGELFF
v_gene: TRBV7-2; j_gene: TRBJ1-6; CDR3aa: CASSPPGQGRRTPLHF
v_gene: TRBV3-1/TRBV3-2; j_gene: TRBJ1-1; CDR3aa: CASSHRQAMNTEAFF
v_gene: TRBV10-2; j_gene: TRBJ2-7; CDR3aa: CASYFGVAGIYEQYF
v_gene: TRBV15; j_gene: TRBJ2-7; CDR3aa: CATSRDAAGGYEQYF
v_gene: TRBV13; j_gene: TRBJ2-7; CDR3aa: CASSGAPGASSYEQYF
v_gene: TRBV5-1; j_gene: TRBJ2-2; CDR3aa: CASSFGTGKSRNTGELFF
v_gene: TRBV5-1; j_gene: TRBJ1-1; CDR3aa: CASSLEAMNTEAFF
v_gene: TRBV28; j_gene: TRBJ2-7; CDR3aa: CASRNRAWTGKRSSYEQYF
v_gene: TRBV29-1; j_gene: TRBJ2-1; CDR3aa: CSVAQAVAYNEQFF
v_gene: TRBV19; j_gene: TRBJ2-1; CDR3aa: CASSRGESSYNEQFF
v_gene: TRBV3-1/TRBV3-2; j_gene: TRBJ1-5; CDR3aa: CASSQGGQPQHF
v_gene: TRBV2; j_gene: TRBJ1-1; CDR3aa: CASNRPQGAEAFF
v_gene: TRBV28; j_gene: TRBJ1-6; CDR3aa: CASGSGTAISPLHF
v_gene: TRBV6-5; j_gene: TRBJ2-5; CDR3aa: CASRRTGFSETQYF
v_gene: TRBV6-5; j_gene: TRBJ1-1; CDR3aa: CASSWGQGGTEAFF
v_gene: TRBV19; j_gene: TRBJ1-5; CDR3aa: CASAGTGGYQPQHF
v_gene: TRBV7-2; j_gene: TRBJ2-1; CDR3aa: CASSLDAGNEQFF
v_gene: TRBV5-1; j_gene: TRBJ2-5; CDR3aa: CASSFGGPIQETQYF
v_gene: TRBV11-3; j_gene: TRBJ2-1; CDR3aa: CASSLSLAGNNEQFF
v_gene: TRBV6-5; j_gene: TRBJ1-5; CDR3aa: CASSKVQGSNQPQHF
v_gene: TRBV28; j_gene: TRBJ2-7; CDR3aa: CASSTGTGRKEQYF
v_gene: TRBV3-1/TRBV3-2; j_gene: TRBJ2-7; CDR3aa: CASRLRGSDYEQYF
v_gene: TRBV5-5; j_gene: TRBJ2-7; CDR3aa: CASSFNYEQYF
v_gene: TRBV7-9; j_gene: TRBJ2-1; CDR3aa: CASSLVSGRAFEQFF
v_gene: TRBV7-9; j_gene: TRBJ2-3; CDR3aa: CASSGRTITATDTQYF
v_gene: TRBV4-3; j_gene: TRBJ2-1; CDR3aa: CASSQATSGSSRSNEQFF
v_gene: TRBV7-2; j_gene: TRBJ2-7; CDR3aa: CASSLVGGTEYEQYF
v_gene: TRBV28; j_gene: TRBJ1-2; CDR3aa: CASRANNYGYTF
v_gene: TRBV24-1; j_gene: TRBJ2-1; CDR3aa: CATSDPSTEQFF
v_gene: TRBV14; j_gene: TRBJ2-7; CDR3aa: CASSQMTGQGGKEQYF
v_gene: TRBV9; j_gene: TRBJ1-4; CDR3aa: CASSARDSLFNEKLFF
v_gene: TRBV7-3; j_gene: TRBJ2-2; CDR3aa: CASSPHRGGTGELFF